This T cell receptor (beta chain) was found in a study of cytomegalovirus exposure and HLA in healthy donors. Study results and caveats: Prior analysis indicated that the majority of TCR beta V segments exhibited productivity approximately 87% or approximately 30% of the time. In vitro experiments confirmed that a few CMV-associated chains were specific for CMV antigens.

The primer mix had 60 Vbeta and 13 Jbeta primers. Here immunoSEQ multiplex PCR was the method, and the copy in TCRdb shows in-frame clones only, minus some. The repertoire holds about 170,000 clones, with around 80% as singletons. V gave up 6 bases and J gave up 0 bases; unmatched junction bases: 10. Per the germline V gene, CDR1 is MDHEN and CDR2 is SYDVKM. CDR3 length: 16 amino acids. As for this clone: Its specificity is unknown.

Source material: PBMCs. The clonotype originates from a woman aged 45-59 years in good health and CMV-seropositive. V is TRBV28 and J is TRBJ1-1, with 7 bases aligning to TRBD1. CDR3 amino acids: CASRIQTGLMNTEAFF. The DNA for the CDR3 is TGTGCCAGCAGAATTCAGACAGGGCTTATGAACACTGAAGCTTTCTTT.